The 10 T cell receptor beta chains below all came from one sample that was sequenced in a study of blood T cell repertoires in COVID-19. Here immunoSEQ multiplex PCR was the method, and the copy in TCRdb shows in-frame clones only, minus some. The sample holds some 100,000 clones, 88% seen once. Sequencing input: peripheral blood. The origin of the receptors is a human donor in a cohort sampled during active COVID-19.

In its sample, this clone was seen once. The J gene is TRBJ2-1, the V gene TRBV5-4, with D possibly being TRBD2 (5 bases). There are 16 residues in the CDR3. Trimming removed 5 bases at V and 0 bases at J, with 15 bases between. The germline gives CDR1 SGHNT, CDR2 YYREEE (reference sequence). The CDR3 spells CASSLGVTSSYNEQFF. CDR3 sequence (DNA): TGTGCCAGCAGTCTAGGAGTAACTAGCTCCTACAATGAGCAGTTCTTC.

This clone was picked up a small number of times. V gene TRBV6-1 combines with J gene TRBJ1-3; D gene ambiguous. This CDR3 spans 15 amino acids. Trimming cost V 1 base and J 0 bases, with 7 bases left between them. Germline V gene data show CDR1 as MNHNS and CDR2 as SASEGT. CDR3 in DNA: TGTGCCAGCAGTGAAGGGCCAAACTCTGGAAACACCATATATTTT. Translating it yields CASSEGPNSGNTIYF.

This clone was seen only a few times. The V call is TRBV3-1 (or the pseudogene TRBV3-2), the J call TRBJ1-5; D call uncertain. This CDR3 contains 15 residues. Germline loops: CDR1 LGHDT, CDR2 YNNKEL (reference sequence). V lost 5 bases, J lost 4 bases, and 15 bases lay in between. The CDR3 region is CASSDTKVGNQPQHF. DNA of the CDR3: TGTGCCAGCAGCGACACAAAGGTAGGAAATCAGCCCCAGCATTTT.

This chain connects TRBV27 to TRBJ2-2; D gene unclear. CDR1 is MNHEY and CDR2 is SMNVEV in the germline V gene (reference sequence). The V end was cut by 4 bases, the J end by 8 bases, with 11 bases between. The CDR3 is 13 residues long. The CDR3 region is CASSSAAEGELFF. CDR3 in DNA: TGTGCCAGCAGTTCGGCGGCTGAGGGGGAGCTGTTTTTT.

The chain uses TRBV7-3 and TRBJ2-1, with TRBD2 identical over 7 bases. The CDR3 is 14 amino acids. V was clipped by 3 bases and J by 4 bases; unmatched bases: 3. Germline V gene data show CDR1 as SGHTA and CDR2 as FQGTGA. In DNA form, the CDR3 reads TGTGCCAGCAGCTTGGCTAGCGGTTACAATGAGCAGTTCTTC. Translated: CASSLASGYNEQFF.

This chain links TRBV6-6 with TRBJ1-1; 10 nucleotides line up with TRBD1. V lost 2 bases and J lost 3; bases outside the gene matches: 3. The CDR3 has 15 residues. Per the germline V gene, CDR1 is MNHNY and CDR2 is SVGAGI (reference sequence). The chain's CDR3 is CASSYPGQGYTEAFF. CDR3 DNA: TGTGCCAGCAGTTACCCGGGACAGGGGTACACTGAAGCTTTCTTT.

This rearrangement joins TRBV28 to TRBJ1-5; D is unresolved. Trimming removed 7 bases at V and 7 bases at J, with 11 bases between. The germline CDR1 and CDR2 sequences are MDHEN and SYDVKM. This CDR3 has 12 amino acids. CDR3 sequence (DNA): TGTGCCAGCACCTCCTCGAGGCAGCCCCAGCATTTT. This gives the protein CASTSSRQPQHF. Variable domain in full (rest from reference TRBV28 and TRBJ1-5): DVKVTQSSRYLVKRTGEKVFLECVQDMDHENMFWYRQDPGLGLRLIYFSYDVKMKEKGDIPEGYSVSREKKERFSLILESASTNQTSMYLCASTSSRQPQHFGDGTRLSIL.

The CDR3 coding sequence is TGTGCCAGCAGTGAATCGGAACTAGCGAGTGGCAATGAGCAGTTCTTC. Its translation is CASSESELASGNEQFF. This chain joins TRBV6-1 and TRBJ2-1; 7 bases map to TRBD2. The V gene's germline CDR1 is MNHNS and CDR2 SASEGT. The CDR3 is 16 amino acids. J was trimmed by 6 bases and V by 2 bases; bases with no gene match: 10.

This clone was seen only a few times. The chain combines TRBV4-1 with TRBJ1-5; the D gene is possibly TRBD1 (6 bases). The CDR3 length is 16 residues. Germline values: CDR1 MGHRA, CDR2 YSYEKL. V was pared by 4 bases and J by 4 bases, with 17 bases between. The CDR3 nucleotides read TGCGCCAGCAGCCGCTCACAGGGTCTCCGGAATCAGCCCCAGCATTTT. This sequence encodes CASSRSQGLRNQPQHF.

This chain connects TRBV19 to TRBJ2-2; 10 nucleotides match TRBD1. Trimming took 9 bases from V and 3 from J; bases not matched to a gene: 4. The CDR3 runs to 14 residues. Germline V gene lookup returns CDR1 LNHDA and CDR2 SQIVND (reference sequence). CDR3 DNA sequence: TGTGCCAGCTGCGGGACAGGGGACACCGGGGAGCTGTTTTTT. It encodes CASCGTGDTGELFF. Drawing the rest from reference TRBV19 and TRBJ2-2, the complete variable domain is DGGITQSPKYLFRKEGQNVTLSCEQNLNHDAMYWYRQDPGQGLRLIYYSQIVNDFQKGDIAEGYSVSREKKESFPLTVTSAQKNPTAFYLCASCGTGDTGELFFGEGSRLTVL.